The entry that follows covers one TCR beta chain sequence. Its cognate antigen is unknown. The CDR3 spans 14 residues. Trimming removed 5 bases from V and 1 base from J; junction bases left unmatched: 2. Germline V lookup: CDR1 SGHTA, CDR2 FQGNSA. These data come from a study of T cell responses to AZD1222 COVID-19 vaccine. About the study: Recipients boosted at about 4 weeks or about 12 weeks are pooled.

General observations from the study: Repertoires were obtained only post-peak T cell response. Donors were mostly white British, more females; clonal diversity possibly underestimated. Spike-specific TCR breadth and depth were elevated following two AZD1222 doses.

Measured with immunoSEQ multiplex PCR; TCRdb has only the in-frame clones, and not every one. The sample yields about 120,000 clones, 88% seen once. The rearrangement uses TRBV7-2 and TRBJ1-1; TRBD1 matches at 9 bases. The receptor's source is an adult in good health. Sequencing used peripheral blood, obtained on day 0 of AZD1222 vaccination. CDR3 DNA: TGTGCCAGCAGCCGGGGACAGGGGAACACTGAAGCTTTCTTT. Residues: CASSRGQGNTEAFF.